This TCR beta chain originates from a study of Tregs in tolerant kidney transplant recipients. Study-level results: Validation in larger populations is needed because few patients were studied.

Sequencing was performed with immunoSEQ multiplex PCR; in TCRdb, only in-frame clones are kept and a portion is missing. Seen in this sample are about 11,000 clones; the ten most common clones hold roughly a quarter. Mixed chimerism was transient after nonmyeloablative marrow transplants from related graft donors. Trimming pared 6 bases from V and 7 bases from J, leaving 16 bases between. CDR1 and CDR2 from the germline V gene are SNHLY and FYNNEI. This CDR3 spans 15 amino acids. For this clone: What it recognizes is unknown. The read halts 3 residues ahead of the CDR3 end, with the missing end drawn from the germline J gene.

The material was CD8+ T cells from blood (PBMCs), obtained 24 months after the transplant. The rearrangement links TRBV2 to TRBJ1-6; possibly TRBD1 for D (6 bases). The sequence derives from a human patient who received a combined kidney and bone marrow transplant. Some T cells may possibly be graft donor cells. CDR3 in amino acids: CASRYKGHGNSPLHF. The part of the CDR3 DNA that was read is TGTGCCAGCAGATACAAGGGACACGGGAATTCACCC.